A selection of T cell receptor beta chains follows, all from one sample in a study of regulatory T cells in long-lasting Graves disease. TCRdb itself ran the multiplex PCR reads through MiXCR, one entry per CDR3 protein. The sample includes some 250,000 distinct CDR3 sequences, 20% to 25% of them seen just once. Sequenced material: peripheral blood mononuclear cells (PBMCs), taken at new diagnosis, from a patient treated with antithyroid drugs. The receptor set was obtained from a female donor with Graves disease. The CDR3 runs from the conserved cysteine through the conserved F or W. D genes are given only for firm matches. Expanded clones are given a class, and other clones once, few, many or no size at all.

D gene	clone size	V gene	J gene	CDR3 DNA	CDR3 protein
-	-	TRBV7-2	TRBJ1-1	TGTGCCAGCAGCGTACAGGGTACAGCTTTCTTT	CASSVQGTAFF
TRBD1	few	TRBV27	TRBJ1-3	TGTGCCAGCAGTCCCGACAGGGGGCTTGGAAACACCATATATTTT	CASSPDRGLGNTIYF
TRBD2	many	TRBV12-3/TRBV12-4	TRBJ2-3	TGTGCCAGCAGTTTAGCGGCTAGCGGGAGGGCCGCAGATACGCAGTATTTT	CASSLAASGRAADTQYF
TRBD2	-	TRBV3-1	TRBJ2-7	TGTGCCAGCAGCTTTAGCGGGAGTTCTTACGAGCAGTACTTC	CASSFSGSSYEQYF
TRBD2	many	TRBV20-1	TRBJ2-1	TGCAGTGCTAGAGCCCCTGAATTAGCGGGAAGGGATGAGCAGTTCTTC	CSARAPELAGRDEQFF
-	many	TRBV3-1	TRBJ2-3	TGTGCCAGCAGCGATTATCAGTCAGGCTTATCCACAGATACGCAGTATTTT	CASSDYQSGLSTDTQYF
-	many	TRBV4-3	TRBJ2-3	TGCGCCAGCAGCCAAGATCTTACTAACAGTTACACAGATACGCAGTATTTT	CASSQDLTNSYTDTQYF
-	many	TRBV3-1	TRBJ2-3	TGTGCCAGCAGCGCCCTAGGGGAGGCAGATACGCAGTATTTT	CASSALGEADTQYF
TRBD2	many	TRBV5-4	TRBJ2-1	TGTGCCAGCAGCCCCGGACTAGCCCCCTACAATGAGCAGTTCTTC	CASSPGLAPYNEQFF
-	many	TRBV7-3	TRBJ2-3	TGTGCCAGCAGCTTATATAGTCGGCCGCAGTATTTT	CASSLYSRPQYF
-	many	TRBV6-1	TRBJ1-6	TGTGCCAGCAGTGAGGCGATCAAAAGCTCCTATAATTCACCCCTCCACTTT	CASSEAIKSSYNSPLHF
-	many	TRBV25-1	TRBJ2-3	TGTGCCAGCAGTGAGTCGCAAGGTCAAAGGGCCCCCCCCACAGATACGCAGTATTTT	CASSESQGQRAPPTDTQYF
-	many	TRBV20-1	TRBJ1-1	TGCAGTGCCCCAAAGGGGGACAAACCACGGAGGTTT	CSAPKGDKPRRF
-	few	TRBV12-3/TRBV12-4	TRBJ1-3	TGTGCCAGCAGCCCAGGGTCTGGAAACACCATATATTTT	CASSPGSGNTIYF
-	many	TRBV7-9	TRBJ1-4	TGTGCCAGCAGCGCGAAAGGGACCGCAACTAATGAAAAACTGTTTTTT	CASSAKGTATNEKLFF
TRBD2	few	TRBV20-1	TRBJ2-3	TGCAGTGCTAGCCATATAGCGGGTCCTGGGGATACGCAGTATTTT	CSASHIAGPGDTQYF
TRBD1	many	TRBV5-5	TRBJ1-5	TGTGCCAGCAGCTTCTCACAGGGGGGCAATCAGCCCCAGCATTTT	CASSFSQGGNQPQHF
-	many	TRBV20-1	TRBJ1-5	TGCAGTGCAGGGGCCACAGTAGCTCAGCCCCAGCATTTT	CSAGATVAQPQHF
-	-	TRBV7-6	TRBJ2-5	TGTGCCAGCAGCTTGGTCGGGGGTAGTAGTGGAGAGACCCAGTACTTC	CASSLVGGSSGETQYF
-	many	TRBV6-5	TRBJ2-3	TGTGCCAGCAGTTACTCGTCCAGGGAAACAGATACGCAGTATTTT	CASSYSSRETDTQYF
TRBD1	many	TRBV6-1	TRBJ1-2	TGTGCCATTTCAGACAGGGACCTAAGCTACTATGGCTACACCTTC	CAISDRDLSYYGYTF
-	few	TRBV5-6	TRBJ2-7	TGTGCCAGCAGCTTATTTGGGGCCCACGAGCAGTACTTC	CASSLFGAHEQYF
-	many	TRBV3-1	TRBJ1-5	TGTGCCAGCAGCCAGGGTCCCAATCAGCCCCAGCATTTT	CASSQGPNQPQHF
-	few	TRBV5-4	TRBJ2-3	TGTGCCAGCAGCTTGCCGGGAAACACAGATACGCAGTATTTT	CASSLPGNTDTQYF
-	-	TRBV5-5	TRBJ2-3	TGTGCCAGCAGCTTGGGCACACAGGGCACGCAGTATTTT	CASSLGTQGTQYF
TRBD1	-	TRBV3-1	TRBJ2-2	TGTGCCAGCAGCCAATACGGACAGGGGGCTCTCACCGGGGAGCTGTTTTTT	CASSQYGQGALTGELFF
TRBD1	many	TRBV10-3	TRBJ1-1	TGTGCCATCAGTGAGTCGGGACAGGGGAACACTGAAGCTTTCTTT	CAISESGQGNTEAFF
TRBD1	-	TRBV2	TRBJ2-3	TGTGCCAGCAGTGAACTCGCCGGGACAGGAACAGATACGCAGTATTTT	CASSELAGTGTDTQYF
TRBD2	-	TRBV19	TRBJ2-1	TGTGCCAGTAGTGGGACTAGCGGGAATAACTACAATGAGCAGTTCTTC	CASSGTSGNNYNEQFF
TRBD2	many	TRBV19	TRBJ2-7	TGTGCCAGTAGTCTCATGACTAGCGGGAGGGCGCGGGCCGAGCAGTACTTC	CASSLMTSGRARAEQYF
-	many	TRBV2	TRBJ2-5	TGTGCCAGCAGTGTCTTGGGGGTTTCGGAGACCCAGTACTTC	CASSVLGVSETQYF
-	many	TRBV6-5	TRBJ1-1	TGTGCCAGCAGTTACTCGAGGGTGGCCACTGAAGCTTTCTTT	CASSYSRVATEAFF
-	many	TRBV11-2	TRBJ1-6	TGTGCCAGCAGCTTAGAAAGGAGGGGGTCACCCCTCCACTTT	CASSLERRGSPLHF
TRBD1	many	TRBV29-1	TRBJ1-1	TGCAGCGTTCAAAGGACAGGGACGGACACTGAAGCTTTCTTT	CSVQRTGTDTEAFF
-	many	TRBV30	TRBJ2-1	TGTGCCTGGAGCCGTAAAGGGGGACGGATAAATGAGCAGTTCTTC	CAWSRKGGRINEQFF
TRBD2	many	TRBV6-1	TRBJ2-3	TGTGCCAGCAGCACGGGACTAGCGGGATCCGATACGCAGTATTTT	CASSTGLAGSDTQYF
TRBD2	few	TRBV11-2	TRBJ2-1	TGTGCCAGCAGCTTACTAGCGGGAGGGCCCGGTGTTGGGTTCTTC	CASSLLAGGPGVGFF
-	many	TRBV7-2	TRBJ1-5	TGTGCCAGCAGCTTATGGGGGCACAATCAGCCCCAGCATTTT	CASSLWGHNQPQHF
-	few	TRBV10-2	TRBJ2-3	TGCGCCAGCAGTGAGGTAGATACGCAGTATTTT	CASSEVDTQYF
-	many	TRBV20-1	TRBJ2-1	TGCAGTGCTAGAGATAGGGCAGTGGGACCTCTTTACAATGAGCAGTTCTTC	CSARDRAVGPLYNEQFF
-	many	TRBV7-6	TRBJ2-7	TGTGCCAGCAGCTTAGGGCACTACTACGAGCAGTACTTC	CASSLGHYYEQYF
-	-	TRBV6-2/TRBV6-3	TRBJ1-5	TGTGCCAGCAGTTTCGAAAAGAATCAGCCCCAGCATTTT	CASSFEKNQPQHF
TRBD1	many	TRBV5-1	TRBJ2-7	TGCGCCAGCAGCTTGCAGGGACAGGGGCGAAGGGAGCAGTACTTC	CASSLQGQGRREQYF
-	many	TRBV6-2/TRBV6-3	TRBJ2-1	TGTGCCAGCAGTTACTCGTTCGGGGGCAATGAGCAGTTCTTC	CASSYSFGGNEQFF